One TCR beta chain is described in this entry. Antigen unknown. This specimen comes from a study of graft-versus-host responses after intestinal transplantation. Only in-frame clones appear in the TCRdb table, and some are missing; sequencing was by immunoSEQ multiplex PCR. The data show 20,000 to 30,000 clones, with 75% to 90% seen just once and 1% to 1.3% held by the top ten. Study-level points and caveats: GvH clones were found in recipient marrow; some appeared first in ileum or blood.

The germline CDR1 and CDR2 sequences are SGHNT and YYREEE (reference sequence). The CDR3 covers 16 residues. The V gene end was trimmed by 3 bases and the J gene end by 2 bases; junction bases not matched to a gene: 3. V usage is TRBV5-4 and J usage is TRBJ2-7, with 15 bases identical to TRBD2. The sequence was collected from a human patient who received an intestinal transplant, so some T cells may come from the graft donor. The sample here was PBMCs, taken about 27 days after intestinal transplant. As DNA, the CDR3 is TGTGCCAGCAGCTCGGGACTAGCGGGAGGCGCCTACGAGCAGTACTTC. Amino acid sequence: CASSSGLAGGAYEQYF.